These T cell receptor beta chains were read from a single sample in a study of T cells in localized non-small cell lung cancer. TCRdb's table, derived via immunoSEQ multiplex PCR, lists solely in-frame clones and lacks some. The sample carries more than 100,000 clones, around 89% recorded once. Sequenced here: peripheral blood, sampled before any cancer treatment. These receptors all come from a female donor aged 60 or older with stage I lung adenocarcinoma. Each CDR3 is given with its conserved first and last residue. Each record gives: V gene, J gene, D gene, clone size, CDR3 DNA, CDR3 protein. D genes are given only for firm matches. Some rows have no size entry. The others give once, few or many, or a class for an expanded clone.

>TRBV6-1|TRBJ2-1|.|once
TGTGCCATTTCGGGGGTGGGTGTGGGCGACAATGAGCAGTTCTTC
CAISGVGVGDNEQFF
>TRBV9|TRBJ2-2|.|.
TGTGCCAGCAGCACAGGGCTGACGAACACCGGGGAGCTGTTTTTT
CASSTGLTNTGELFF
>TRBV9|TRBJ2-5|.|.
TGTGCCAGCAGCCCAACACGGTACCAAGAGACCCAGTACTTC
CASSPTRYQETQYF
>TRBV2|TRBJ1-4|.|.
TGTGCCAGCATCCCCGACAGCTTCGAAAAACTGTTTTTT
CASIPDSFEKLFF
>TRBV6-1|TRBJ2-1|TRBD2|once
TGTGCCAGCAGGGGGGGACTAGCGGGAGTCAATGAGCAGTTCTTC
CASRGGLAGVNEQFF
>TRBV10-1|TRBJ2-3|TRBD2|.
TGCGCCAGCAGTGGGGGGCTAGCGGGAGGCACAGATACGCAGTATTTT
CASSGGLAGGTDTQYF
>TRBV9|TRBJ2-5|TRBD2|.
TGTGCCAGCAGCGTAGGTAGCGGGAGGGTTGTGGAGACCCAGTACTTC
CASSVGSGRVVETQYF
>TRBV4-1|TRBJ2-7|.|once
TGCGCCAGCAGCCAACCTAGCCCCTACGAGCAGTACTTC
CASSQPSPYEQYF
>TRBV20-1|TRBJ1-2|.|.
TGCAGTGCTAGTCTTAGGGATGGCTACACCTTC
CSASLRDGYTF
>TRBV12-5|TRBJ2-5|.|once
TGTGCTAGTGGTCCCTCAGGGGAAGAGACCCAGTACTTC
CASGPSGEETQYF
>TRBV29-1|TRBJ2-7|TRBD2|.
TGCAGCGTGGAAACTAGCGGGAGAATCTACGAGCAGTACTTC
CSVETSGRIYEQYF
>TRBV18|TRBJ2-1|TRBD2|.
TGTGCCAGCTCACCGGGACTAGCTGGGAATGAGCAGTTCTTC
CASSPGLAGNEQFF
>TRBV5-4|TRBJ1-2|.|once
TGTGCCAGCAGCTACGAGGGTTTGGGACAACTAAACTATGGCTACACCTTC
CASSYEGLGQLNYGYTF
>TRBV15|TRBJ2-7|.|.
TGTGCCACCAGCAGAGATCATGGCTCCTACGAGCAGTACTTC
CATSRDHGSYEQYF
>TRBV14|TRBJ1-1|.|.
TGTGCCAGCAGCCAAGCCCATGGAGGGGTCACTGAAGCTTTCTTT
CASSQAHGGVTEAFF
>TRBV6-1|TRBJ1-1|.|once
TGTGCCAGCAGAGGGGCCCTAGGGACTGAAGCTTTCTTT
CASRGALGTEAFF
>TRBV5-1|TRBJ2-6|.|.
TGCGCCAGCAGCTTGGGATTTCCTGGGGCCAACGTCCTGACTTTC
CASSLGFPGANVLTF
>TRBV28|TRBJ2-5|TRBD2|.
TGTGCCAGCAGTCTCCCGCCCGCGTGGGGGGGGCAAGAGACCCAGTACTTC
CASSLPPAWGGQETQYF
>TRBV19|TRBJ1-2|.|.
TGTGCCAGTGCCCCTCAGGGTCATGGCTACACCTTC
CASAPQGHGYTF
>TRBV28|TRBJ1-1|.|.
TGTGCCAGCAGTTTCTCAGGTGCTTATGAAGCTTTCTTT
CASSFSGAYEAFF
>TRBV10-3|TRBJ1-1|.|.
TGTGCCGTCGTAGGGAGAGGAGCTTTCTTT
CAVVGRGAFF
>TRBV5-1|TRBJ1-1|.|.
TGCGCCAGCAGTTCCCGAGGGGGGCCCACTGAAGCTTTCTTT
CASSSRGGPTEAFF
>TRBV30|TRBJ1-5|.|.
TGTGCCTGGACGACAGAGGGGGTCGGGTGGCCCCAGCATTTT
CAWTTEGVGWPQHF
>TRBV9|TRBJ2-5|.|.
TGTGCCAGCAGCTTCATCGACGGGAGTGAGACCCAGTACTTC
CASSFIDGSETQYF
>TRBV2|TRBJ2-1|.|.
TGTGCCAGCAGTGAGATCGTTGAGCAGTTCTTC
CASSEIVEQFF
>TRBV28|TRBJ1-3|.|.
TGTGCCAGCGGGGGGCGGGACACCATATATTTT
CASGGRDTIYF
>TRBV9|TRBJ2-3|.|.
TGTGCCAGCACTGTTGGGGATAGCACAGATACGCAGTATTTT
CASTVGDSTDTQYF
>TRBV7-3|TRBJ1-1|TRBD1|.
TGTGCCAGCAGCCGGACAGGGGGTAACACTGAAGCTTTCTTT
CASSRTGGNTEAFF
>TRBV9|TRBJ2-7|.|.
TGTGCCAGCAGCGTCGGGACCCAACCCTACGAGCAGTACTTC
CASSVGTQPYEQYF
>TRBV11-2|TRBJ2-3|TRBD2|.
TGTGCCAGCAGTCAAAGCGGGAGGATGGATACGCAGTATTTT
CASSQSGRMDTQYF
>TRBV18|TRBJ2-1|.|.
TGTGCCAGCTCACCAACTAGTGCCCCTCGGGGCAATGAGCAGTTCTTC
CASSPTSAPRGNEQFF
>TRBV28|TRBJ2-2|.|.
TGTGCCAGCAGTTTACGGACCGGGGAGCTGTTTTTT
CASSLRTGELFF
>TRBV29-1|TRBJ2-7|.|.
TGCAGCGCCTTCTGGGTCGAGCAGTACTTC
CSAFWVEQYF
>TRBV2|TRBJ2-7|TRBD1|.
TGTGCCACCACGGGGACAGGGAACGAGCAGTACTTC
CATTGTGNEQYF
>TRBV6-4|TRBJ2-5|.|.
TGTGCCAGTGGGAACCGAGAGACCCAGTACTTC
CASGNRETQYF
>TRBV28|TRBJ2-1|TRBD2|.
TGTGCCAGCACCACAATCCAGCGGGGGAGGAATGAGCAGTTCTTC
CASTTIQRGRNEQFF
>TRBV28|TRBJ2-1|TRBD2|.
TGTGCCAGCAGTCCCGGGACTAGCATCAATGAGCAGTTCTTC
CASSPGTSINEQFF
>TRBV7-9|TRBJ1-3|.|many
TGTGCCAGCAGGAGCGGCACAGACTCTGGAAACACCATATATTTT
CASRSGTDSGNTIYF
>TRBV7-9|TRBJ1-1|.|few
TGTGCCAGCAGCTCGCTGATGGGGTCTGAAGCTTTCTTT
CASSSLMGSEAFF